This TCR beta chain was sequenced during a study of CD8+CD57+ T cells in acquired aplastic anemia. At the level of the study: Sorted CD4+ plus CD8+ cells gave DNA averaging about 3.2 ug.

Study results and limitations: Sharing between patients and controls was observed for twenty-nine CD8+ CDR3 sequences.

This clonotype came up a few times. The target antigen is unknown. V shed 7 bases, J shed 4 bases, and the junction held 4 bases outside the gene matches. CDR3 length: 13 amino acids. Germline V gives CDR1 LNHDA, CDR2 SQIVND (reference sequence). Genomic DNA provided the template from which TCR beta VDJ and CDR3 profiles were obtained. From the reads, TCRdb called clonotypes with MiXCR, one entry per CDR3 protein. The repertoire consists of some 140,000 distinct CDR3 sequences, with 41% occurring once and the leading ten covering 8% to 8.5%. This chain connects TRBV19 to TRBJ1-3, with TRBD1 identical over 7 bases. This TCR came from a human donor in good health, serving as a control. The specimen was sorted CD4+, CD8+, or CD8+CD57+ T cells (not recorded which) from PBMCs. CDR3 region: CASTKDRGNTIYF. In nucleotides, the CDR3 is TGTGCCAGTACCAAGGACAGGGGAAACACCATATATTTT.